This T cell receptor beta chain appears in the sequencing data of a study of cytomegalovirus exposure and HLA in healthy donors. Study summary: Earlier work reported 110 million or so unique TCR beta sequences from 180 million or so T cells.

General study points: Researchers reportedly found TCR beta sequences accurately predicted most subjects' HLA-A and HLA-B alleles. Solely CMV serostatus was available to characterize immune exposure. Highly shared variants forming one cluster were likely a sequencing artifact.

PCR primers comprised 60 Vbeta and 13 Jbeta primers. Sequenced by immunoSEQ multiplex PCR; TCRdb stores in-frame clones only, minus some. The sample shows some 220,000 clones, 80% to 90% of them seen only once. Between the trimmed V and J ends, which lost 5 bases and 1 base, there was a span of 9 bases. CDR1 is MNHEY, CDR2 SMNVEV, per germline (reference sequence). The CDR3 runs 13 residues. A word on this clone: As yet, its antigen is unknown.

V gene TRBV27 combines with J gene TRBJ2-7, with D perhaps matching TRBD1 (6 bases). The receptor comes from a girl under 10 years old in good health and CMV-seronegative. Sequencing input: PBMCs. The CDR3 coding sequence is TGTGCCAGCAGTGTGGGACATTCCTACGAGCAGTACTTC. Amino acids: CASSVGHSYEQYF.